A selection of T cell receptor beta chains follows, all from one sample in a study of T cells after yellow fever vaccination. TCRdb itself ran the 5' RACE reads through MiXCR, one entry per CDR3 protein. The sample yields about 580,000 distinct CDR3 sequences, approximately 16% seen once. Sequencing used PBMCs, obtained about 5 days after the first yellow fever vaccination. These receptors were taken from a young man who received the YFV17D yellow fever vaccine. CDR3s include the opening cysteine and the closing phenylalanine or tryptophan. Each record gives: clone size, CDR3 length, D gene, V gene, J gene, CDR3 protein, CDR3 DNA. D genes are given only for firm matches. Clone sizes are given selectively: once, few, many, or a class where the clone is expanded.

NA	14	NA	TRBV6-1	TRBJ2-3	CASSESFSTDTQYF	TGTGCCAGCAGTGAGAGTTTTAGCACAGATACGCAGTATTTT
many	17	TRBD2	TRBV4-2	TRBJ2-5	CASSQDDIGRGEETQYF	TGTGCCAGCAGCCAAGATGATATAGGGCGGGGGGAGGAGACCCAGTACTTC
many	17	NA	TRBV5-1	TRBJ1-3	CASSLDAAGAFGNTIYF	TGCGCCAGCAGCTTGGACGCCGCGGGCGCATTCGGAAACACCATATATTTT
few	16	NA	TRBV4-2	TRBJ1-5	CASSQGFGTNNQPQHF	TGTGCCAGCAGCCAAGGTTTTGGGACAAACAATCAGCCCCAGCATTTT
many	15	TRBD1	TRBV7-8	TRBJ2-2	CASRKQGASPGELFF	TGTGCCAGCAGGAAACAGGGGGCATCACCCGGGGAGCTGTTTTTT
once	14	NA	TRBV15	TRBJ2-1	CATRWGDPSNEQFF	TGTGCCACCAGGTGGGGGGACCCAAGCAATGAGCAGTTCTTC
few	14	NA	TRBV28	TRBJ1-2	CASRSHRFNYGYTF	TGTGCCAGCAGATCCCACAGGTTTAACTATGGCTACACCTTC
NA	16	TRBD2	TRBV4-3	TRBJ2-1	CASSPSSIGGANEQFF	TGCGCCAGCAGCCCCTCGAGTATCGGGGGGGCGAATGAGCAGTTCTTC
few	15	NA	TRBV5-1	TRBJ2-3	CASSLGAERQITQYF	TGCGCCAGCAGCTTGGGAGCGGAGAGACAGATAACGCAGTATTTT
NA	15	NA	TRBV6-1	TRBJ2-2	CASILRRDNTGELFF	TGTGCCAGCATTCTACGACGGGACAACACCGGGGAGCTGTTTTTT
NA	16	TRBD2	TRBV4-1	TRBJ2-7	CASSPAVGLASDEQYF	TGCGCCAGCAGCCCAGCGGTGGGACTAGCTTCCGACGAGCAGTACTTC
NA	15	NA	TRBV20-1	TRBJ2-7	CSARTPTASLGEQYF	TGCAGTGCTAGAACCCCGACAGCCTCCCTGGGGGAGCAGTACTTC
few	17	NA	TRBV7-9	TRBJ2-5	CASSSPGGWFGEETQYF	TGTGCCAGCAGCTCTCCGGGCGGTTGGTTTGGAGAGGAGACCCAGTACTTC
once	15	NA	TRBV7-9	TRBJ2-2	CASSYRTVNTGELFF	TGTGCCAGCAGCTACCGGACTGTGAACACCGGGGAGCTGTTTTTT
many	11	NA	TRBV14	TRBJ2-3	CASSRDYTQYF	TGTGCCAGCAGCCGGGACTATACGCAGTATTTT
NA	15	NA	TRBV5-1	TRBJ2-7	CASSLKGTFSYEQYF	TGCGCCAGCAGCTTGAAGGGTACGTTTAGTTACGAGCAGTACTTC
NA	15	NA	TRBV7-9	TRBJ2-2	CASSWRTKNTGELFF	TGTGCCAGCAGCTGGCGGACTAAGAACACCGGGGAGCTGTTTTTT
NA	13	NA	TRBV21-1	TRBJ2-1	CAMPFSTGNEQFF	TGTGCCATGCCTTTTTCAACGGGCAATGAGCAGTTCTTC
NA	15	NA	TRBV18	TRBJ1-1	CASSPQTARNTEAFF	TGTGCCAGCTCACCACAGACAGCCCGGAACACTGAAGCTTTCTTT
NA	12	NA	TRBV7-9	TRBJ2-1	CASSFRGDEQFF	TGTGCCAGCAGCTTCCGAGGTGATGAGCAGTTCTTC
NA	14	NA	TRBV20-1	TRBJ1-1	CSASSISGSTEAFF	TGCAGTGCTAGTTCCATCTCCGGGAGCACTGAAGCTTTCTTT
few	18	NA	TRBV11-2	TRBJ2-1	CASSLGLPPRADYNEQFF	TGTGCCAGCAGCTTAGGCCTCCCCCCTCGAGCGGATTACAATGAGCAGTTCTTC
NA	11	NA	TRBV29-1	TRBJ1-2	CSATQNYGYTF	TGCAGCGCGACCCAGAACTATGGCTACACCTTC
NA	14	NA	TRBV4-1	TRBJ2-3	CASSQTGAADTQYF	TGCGCCAGCAGCCAAACCGGTGCGGCAGATACGCAGTATTTT
few	15	TRBD1	TRBV7-2	TRBJ1-4	CASSLVSQGGEKLFF	TGTGCCAGCAGCTTGGTCTCGCAGGGGGGTGAAAAACTGTTTTTT
NA	15	TRBD1	TRBV18	TRBJ1-2	CASSQVDRVAYGYTF	TGTGCCAGCTCACAAGTGGACAGGGTGGCCTATGGCTACACCTTC
NA	15	NA	TRBV4-1	TRBJ1-1	CASSPRAIVNTEAFF	TGCGCCAGCAGCCCCCGGGCGATTGTGAACACTGAAGCTTTCTTT
many	13	TRBD2	TRBV10-3	TRBJ2-1	CAISGGNWDEQFF	TGTGCCATAAGCGGGGGGAACTGGGATGAGCAGTTCTTC
few	16	TRBD1	TRBV5-4	TRBJ1-4	CASSLRGGLANEKLFF	TGTGCCAGCAGCTTGAGAGGGGGCTTGGCTAATGAAAAACTGTTTTTT
few	14	NA	TRBV27	TRBJ2-1	CASSLPDRYNEQFF	TGTGCCAGCAGTTTACCCGACAGGTACAATGAGCAGTTCTTC
many	11	NA	TRBV7-8	TRBJ2-3	CASRETDTQYF	TGTGCCAGCAGGGAGACAGATACGCAGTATTTT
NA	12	NA	TRBV20-1	TRBJ1-5	CSARGGNQPQHF	TGCAGTGCTAGGGGAGGGAATCAGCCCCAGCATTTT
NA	15	TRBD1	TRBV5-1	TRBJ1-1	CANPSFRGTNTEAFF	TGCGCCAACCCCAGCTTCAGGGGGACGAACACTGAAGCTTTCTTT
NA	16	TRBD2	TRBV20-1	TRBJ2-3	CCARVVAGGPTDTQYF	TGCTGTGCTAGAGTAGTAGCGGGGGGCCCCACAGATACGCAGTATTTT
few	16	TRBD1	TRBV7-9	TRBJ2-3	CASSLVTGVSTDTQYF	TGTGCCAGCAGCTTAGTAACAGGGGTCTCCACAGATACGCAGTATTTT
few	17	TRBD1	TRBV4-3	TRBJ1-1	CASSQEAPQGANTEAFF	TGCGCCAGCAGCCAAGAGGCCCCCCAGGGGGCGAACACTGAAGCTTTCTTT
NA	14	NA	TRBV29-1	TRBJ2-1	CSVEDPGTYNEQFF	TGCAGCGTTGAAGACCCAGGGACCTACAATGAGCAGTTCTTC
NA	15	NA	TRBV7-8	TRBJ2-5	CASRRRDIDRETQYF	TGTGCCAGCAGACGTAGGGACATCGACAGGGAGACCCAGTACTTC
few	15	TRBD2	TRBV4-2	TRBJ2-5	CASSQGASGKETQYF	TGTGCCAGCAGCCAAGGGGCTAGCGGGAAAGAGACCCAGTACTTC
NA	14	NA	TRBV5-4	TRBJ2-3	CASSLRTVADTQYF	TGTGCCAGCAGCCTACGGACTGTCGCAGATACGCAGTATTTT
NA	14	NA	TRBV12-3/TRBV12-4	TRBJ2-5	CASSSSGNQETQYF	TGTGCCAGCAGCAGTAGCGGTAACCAAGAGACCCAGTACTTC
NA	14	NA	TRBV5-6	TRBJ2-5	CASSLTVFQETQYF	TGTGCCAGCAGCCTGACAGTCTTCCAAGAGACCCAGTACTTC
many	12	NA	TRBV6-5	TRBJ2-5	CASRTGQETQYF	TGTGCCAGCAGAACGGGGCAAGAGACCCAGTACTTC
NA	16	NA	TRBV20-1	TRBJ2-1	CSASRRAGLSYNEQFF	TGCAGTGCTAGCCGCCGCGCGGGACTGTCCTACAATGAGCAGTTCTTC
few	16	TRBD1	TRBV5-1	TRBJ1-1	CASSGLLGTGDTEAFF	TGCGCCAGCAGCGGGTTACTAGGGACAGGGGACACTGAAGCTTTCTTT
NA	14	NA	TRBV7-3	TRBJ2-3	CASSSQGRGDTQYF	TGTGCCAGCAGCTCCCAGGGGAGGGGAGATACGCAGTATTTT
NA	16	NA	TRBV7-2	TRBJ1-1	CASSPAAGERGTEAFF	TGTGCCAGCAGCCCCGCGGCGGGAGAAAGGGGCACTGAAGCTTTCTTT